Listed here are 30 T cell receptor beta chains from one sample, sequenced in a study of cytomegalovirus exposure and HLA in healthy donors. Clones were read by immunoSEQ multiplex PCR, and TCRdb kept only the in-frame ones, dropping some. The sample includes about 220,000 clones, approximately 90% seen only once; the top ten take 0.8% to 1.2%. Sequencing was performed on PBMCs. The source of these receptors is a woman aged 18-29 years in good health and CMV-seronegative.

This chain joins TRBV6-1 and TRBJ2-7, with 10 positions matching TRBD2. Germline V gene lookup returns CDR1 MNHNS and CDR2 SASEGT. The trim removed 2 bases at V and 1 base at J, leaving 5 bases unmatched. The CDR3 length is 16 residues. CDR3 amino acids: CASSEFPSGGSYEQYF. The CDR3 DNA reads TGTGCCAGCAGTGAATTTCCTAGCGGGGGATCCTACGAGCAGTACTTC.

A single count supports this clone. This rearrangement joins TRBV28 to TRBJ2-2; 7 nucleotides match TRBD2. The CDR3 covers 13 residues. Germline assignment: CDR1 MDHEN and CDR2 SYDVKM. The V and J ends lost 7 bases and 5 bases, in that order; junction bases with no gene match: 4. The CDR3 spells CASIKRGTGELFF. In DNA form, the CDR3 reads TGTGCCAGCATTAAGCGGGGTACCGGGGAGCTGTTTTTT.

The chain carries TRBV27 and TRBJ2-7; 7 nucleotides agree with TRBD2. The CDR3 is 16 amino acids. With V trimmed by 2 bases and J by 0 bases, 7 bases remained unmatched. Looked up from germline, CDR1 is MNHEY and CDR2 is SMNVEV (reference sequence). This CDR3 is CASSLRSSGYSYEQYF. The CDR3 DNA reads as TGTGCCAGCAGTTTAAGGTCTAGCGGTTACTCCTACGAGCAGTACTTC.

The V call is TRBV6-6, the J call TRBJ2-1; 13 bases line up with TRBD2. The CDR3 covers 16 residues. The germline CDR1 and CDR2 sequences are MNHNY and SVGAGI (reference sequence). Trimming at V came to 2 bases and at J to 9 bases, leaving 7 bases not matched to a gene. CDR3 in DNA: TGTGCCAGCAGTTACGCACTAGCGGGAGGGCATGGTGAGCAGTTCTTC. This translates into CASSYALAGGHGEQFF.

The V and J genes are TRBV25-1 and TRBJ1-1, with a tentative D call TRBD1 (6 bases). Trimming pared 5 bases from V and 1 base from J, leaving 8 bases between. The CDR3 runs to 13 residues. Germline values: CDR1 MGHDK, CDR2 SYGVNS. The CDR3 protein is CASSTGRNTEAFF. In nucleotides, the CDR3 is TGTGCCAGCAGTACAGGGCGGAACACTGAAGCTTTCTTT.

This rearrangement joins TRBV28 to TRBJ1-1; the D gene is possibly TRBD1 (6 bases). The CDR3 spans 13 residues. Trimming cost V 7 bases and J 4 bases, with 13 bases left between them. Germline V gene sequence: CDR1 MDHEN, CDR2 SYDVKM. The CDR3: CASNDRLGTEAFF. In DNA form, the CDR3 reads TGTGCCAGCAACGACAGGTTGGGCACTGAAGCTTTCTTT.

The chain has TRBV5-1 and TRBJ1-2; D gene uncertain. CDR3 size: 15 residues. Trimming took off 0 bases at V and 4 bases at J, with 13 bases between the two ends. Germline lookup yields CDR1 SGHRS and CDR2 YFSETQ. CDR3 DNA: TGCGCCAGCAGCTTGGAGGTTGGCAGCGCCTATGGCTACACCTTC. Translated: CASSLEVGSAYGYTF. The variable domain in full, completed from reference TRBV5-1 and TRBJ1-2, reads KAGVTQTPRYLIKTRGQQVTLSCSPISGHRSVSWYQQTPGQGLQFLFEYFSETQRNKGNFPGRFSGRQFSNSRSEMNVSTLELGDSALYLCASSLEVGSAYGYTFGSGTRLTVV.

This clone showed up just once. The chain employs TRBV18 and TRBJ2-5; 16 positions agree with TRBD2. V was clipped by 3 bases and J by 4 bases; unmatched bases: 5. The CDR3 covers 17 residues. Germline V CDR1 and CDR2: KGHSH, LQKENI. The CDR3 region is CASSPGLAGGPRETQYF. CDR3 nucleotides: TGTGCCAGCTCACCGGGACTAGCGGGAGGGCCGAGAGAGACCCAGTACTTC.

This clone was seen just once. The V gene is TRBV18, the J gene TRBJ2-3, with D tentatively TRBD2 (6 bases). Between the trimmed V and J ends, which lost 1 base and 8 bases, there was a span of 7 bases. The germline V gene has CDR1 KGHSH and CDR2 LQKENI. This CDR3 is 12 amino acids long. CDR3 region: CASSPRRGTQYF. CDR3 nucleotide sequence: TGTGCCAGCTCACCACGGAGGGGTACGCAGTATTTT.

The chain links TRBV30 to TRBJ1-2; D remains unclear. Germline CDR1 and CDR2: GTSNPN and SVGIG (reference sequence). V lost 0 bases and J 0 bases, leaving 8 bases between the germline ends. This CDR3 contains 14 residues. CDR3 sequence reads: CAWSVPRSNYGYTF. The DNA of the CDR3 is TGTGCCTGGAGTGTACCTAGGTCTAACTATGGCTACACCTTC.

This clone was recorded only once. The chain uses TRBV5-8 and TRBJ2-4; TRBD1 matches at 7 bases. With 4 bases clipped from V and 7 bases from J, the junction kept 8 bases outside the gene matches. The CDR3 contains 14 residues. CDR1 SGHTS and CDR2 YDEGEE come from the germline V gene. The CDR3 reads CASSPETGRNIQYF. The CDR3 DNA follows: TGTGCCAGCAGCCCTGAGACAGGGCGGAACATTCAGTACTTC. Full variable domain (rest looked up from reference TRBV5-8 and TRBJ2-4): EAGVTQSPTHLIKTRGQQATLRCSPISGHTSVYWYQQALGLGLQFLLWYDEGEERNRGNFPPRFSGRQFPNYSSELNVNALELEDSALYLCASSPETGRNIQYFGAGTRLSVL.

The CDR3: CASSHRNRLGATDTQYF. The DNA of the CDR3 is TGCGCCAGCAGCCATAGGAACCGACTAGGGGCCACAGATACGCAGTATTTT. The chain is built from TRBV4-1 and TRBJ2-3; tentatively, D is TRBD2 (6 bases). The germline V gene encodes CDR1 MGHRA and CDR2 YSYEKL. The CDR3 runs 17 residues. V gave up 3 bases and J gave up 2 bases, with 18 bases separating them.

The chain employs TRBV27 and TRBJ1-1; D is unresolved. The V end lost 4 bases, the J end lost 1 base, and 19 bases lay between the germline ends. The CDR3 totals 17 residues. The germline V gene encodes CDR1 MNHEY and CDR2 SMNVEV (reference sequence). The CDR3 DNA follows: TGTGCCAGCAGTTATACAGATGTTGGCAGACCGAACACTGAAGCTTTCTTT. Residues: CASSYTDVGRPNTEAFF.

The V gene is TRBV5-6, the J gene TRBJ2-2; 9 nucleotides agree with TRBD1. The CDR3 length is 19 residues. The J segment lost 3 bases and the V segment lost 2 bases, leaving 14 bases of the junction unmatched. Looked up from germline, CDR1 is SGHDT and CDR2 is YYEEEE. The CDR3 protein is CASSFPYPYRDRDTGELFF. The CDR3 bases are TGTGCCAGCAGCTTCCCATACCCATACCGGGACAGGGACACCGGGGAGCTGTTTTTT.

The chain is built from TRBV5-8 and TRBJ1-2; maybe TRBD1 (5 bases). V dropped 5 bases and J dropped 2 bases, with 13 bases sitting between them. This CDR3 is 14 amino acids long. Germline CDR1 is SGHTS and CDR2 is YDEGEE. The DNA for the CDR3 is TGTGCCAGCAGACACGGTCGGGGGAACTATGGCTACACCTTC. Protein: CASRHGRGNYGYTF.

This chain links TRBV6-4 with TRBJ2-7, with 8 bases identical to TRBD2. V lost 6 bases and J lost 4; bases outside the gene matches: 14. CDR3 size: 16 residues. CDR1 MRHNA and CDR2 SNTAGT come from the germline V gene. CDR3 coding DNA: TGTGCCAGCAGGGAGCCGCTGGCGGGAGGATTTTACGAGCAGTACTTC. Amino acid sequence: CASREPLAGGFYEQYF.

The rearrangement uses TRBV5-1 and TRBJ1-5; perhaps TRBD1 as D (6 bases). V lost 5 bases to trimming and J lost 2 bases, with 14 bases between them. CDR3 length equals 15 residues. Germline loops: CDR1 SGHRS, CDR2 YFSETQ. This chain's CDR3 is CASSSGAGGNQPQHF. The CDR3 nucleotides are TGCGCCAGCAGTTCAGGGGCAGGAGGCAATCAGCCCCAGCATTTT.

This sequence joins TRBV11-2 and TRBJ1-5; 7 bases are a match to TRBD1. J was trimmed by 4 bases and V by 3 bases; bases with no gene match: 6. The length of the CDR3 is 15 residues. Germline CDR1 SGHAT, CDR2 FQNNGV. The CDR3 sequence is CASSLHGTENQPQHF. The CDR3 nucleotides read TGTGCCAGCAGCTTGCATGGGACAGAGAATCAGCCCCAGCATTTT.

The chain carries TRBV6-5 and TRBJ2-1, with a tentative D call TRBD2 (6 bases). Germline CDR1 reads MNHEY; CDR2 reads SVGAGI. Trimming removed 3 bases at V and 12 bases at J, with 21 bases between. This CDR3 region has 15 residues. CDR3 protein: CASSYSTGRKVGQFF. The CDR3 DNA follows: TGTGCCAGCAGTTATTCTACCGGGAGAAAGGTGGGGCAGTTCTTC.

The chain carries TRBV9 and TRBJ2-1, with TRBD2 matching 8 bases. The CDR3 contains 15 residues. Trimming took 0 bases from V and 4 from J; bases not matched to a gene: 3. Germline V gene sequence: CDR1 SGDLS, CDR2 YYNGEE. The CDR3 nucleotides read TGTGCCAGCAGCGTAGGCCCTAGCGGGTACAATGAGCAGTTCTTC. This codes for CASSVGPSGYNEQFF.

The CDR3 spells CASSDYFYEQYF. CDR3 bases: TGTGCCAGCAGTGACTACTTCTACGAGCAGTACTTC. The chain joins TRBV6-1 to TRBJ2-7; no firm D call. The V end lost 3 bases, the J end lost 3 bases, and 6 bases lay between the germline ends. Germline CDR1 reads MNHNS; CDR2 reads SASEGT. The CDR3 sequence is 12 residues long.

The CDR3 loop is CASSPGGRFRTEAFF. DNA for the CDR3: TGTGCCAGCAGTCCCGGGGGGAGATTCCGCACTGAAGCTTTCTTT. V gene TRBV6-1 combines with J gene TRBJ1-1, with a possible D match to TRBD1 (5 bases). Trimming shortened V by 5 bases and J by 4 bases, and 17 bases separated the two germline ends. Looked up from germline, CDR1 is MNHNS and CDR2 is SASEGT. This CDR3 has 15 residues.

The CDR3 nucleotides are TGTGCCAGTGGCGGGACTGGGGCCAACGTCCTGACTTTC. Its protein product is CASGGTGANVLTF. This chain joins TRBV19 and TRBJ2-6; TRBD2 is a possible D gene (6 bases). V was trimmed by 8 bases and J by 2 bases, leaving 7 bases between them. Germline lookup yields CDR1 LNHDA and CDR2 SQIVND (reference sequence). The CDR3 extends over 13 amino acids.

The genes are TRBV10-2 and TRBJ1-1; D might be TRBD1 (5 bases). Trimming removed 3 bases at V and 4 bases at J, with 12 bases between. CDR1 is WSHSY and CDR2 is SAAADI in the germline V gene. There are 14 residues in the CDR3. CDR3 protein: CASSDPGRATEAFF. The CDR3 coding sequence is TGCGCCAGCAGTGACCCAGGGAGGGCCACTGAAGCTTTCTTT.

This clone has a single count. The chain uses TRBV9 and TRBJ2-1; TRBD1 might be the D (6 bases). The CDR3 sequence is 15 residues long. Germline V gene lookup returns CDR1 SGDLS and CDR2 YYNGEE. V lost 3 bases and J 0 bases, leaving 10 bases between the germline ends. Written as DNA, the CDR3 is TGTGCCAGCAGCGCCCGGACAGCCTCCTACAATGAGCAGTTCTTC. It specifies CASSARTASYNEQFF.

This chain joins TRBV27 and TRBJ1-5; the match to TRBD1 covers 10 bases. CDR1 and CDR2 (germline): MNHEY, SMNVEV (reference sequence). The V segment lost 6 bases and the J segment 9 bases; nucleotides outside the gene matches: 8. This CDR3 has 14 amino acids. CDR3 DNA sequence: TGTGCCAGCAGGGCCGGGACAGGGGTTTGGCCCCAGCATTTT. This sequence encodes CASRAGTGVWPQHF.

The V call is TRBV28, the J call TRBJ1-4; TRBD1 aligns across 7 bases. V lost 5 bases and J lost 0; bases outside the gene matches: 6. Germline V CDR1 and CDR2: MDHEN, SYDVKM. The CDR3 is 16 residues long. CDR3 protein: CASSGGQYTTNEKLFF. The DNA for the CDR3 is TGTGCCAGCAGTGGGGGACAGTACACAACTAATGAAAAACTGTTTTTT.

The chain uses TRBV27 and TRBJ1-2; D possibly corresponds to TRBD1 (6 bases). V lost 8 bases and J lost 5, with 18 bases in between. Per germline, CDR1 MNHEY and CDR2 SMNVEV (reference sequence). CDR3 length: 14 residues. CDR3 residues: CASSSVGALYGYTF. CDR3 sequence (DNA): TGTGCCAGCTCCAGTGTGGGGGCGCTGTATGGCTACACCTTC.

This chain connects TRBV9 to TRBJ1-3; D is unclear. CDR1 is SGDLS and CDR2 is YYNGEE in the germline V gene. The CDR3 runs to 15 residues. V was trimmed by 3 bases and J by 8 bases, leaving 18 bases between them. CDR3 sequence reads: CASSGKDAPGDTIYF. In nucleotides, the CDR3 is TGTGCCAGCAGCGGGAAGGACGCCCCCGGGGACACCATATATTTT. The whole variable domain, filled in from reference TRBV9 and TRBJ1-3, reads DSGVTQTPKHLITATGQRVTLRCSPRSGDLSVYWYQQSLDQGLQFLIQYYNGEERAKGNILERFSAQQFPDLHSELNLSSLELGDSALYFCASSGKDAPGDTIYFGEGSWLTVV.

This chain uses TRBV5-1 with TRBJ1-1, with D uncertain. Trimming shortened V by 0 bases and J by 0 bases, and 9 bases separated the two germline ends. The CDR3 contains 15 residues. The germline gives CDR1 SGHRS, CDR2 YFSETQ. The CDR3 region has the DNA TGCGCCAGCAGCTTGGAATGGCGGTTGAACACTGAAGCTTTCTTT. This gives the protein CASSLEWRLNTEAFF.